These 7 T cell receptor beta chains were all obtained from the same sample, sequenced in a study of OX40 agonist ivuxolimab in advanced cancers. The method was the immunoSEQ multiplex PCR assay. This is the immuneACCESS table as TCRdb keeps it, with only in-frame sequences that have V and J called. A part of the clones is gone; compared with another copy, unresolved V genes explain less than half, and the rest is unexplained. Counted in this sample were 65,000 to 80,000 clones; roughly 85% of them appeared once. In total, the top ten clones hold approximately 6.3% of the sample. Material: CD4+ or CD8+ T cells sorted from blood, obtained in a trial of the OX40 agonist ivuxolimab. The receptors stem from an adult with an advanced solid tumor such as melanoma, head and neck, liver or kidney cancer.

V is TRBV2 and J is TRBJ1-2; D might be TRBD1 (5 bases). Germline V gene sequence: CDR1 SNHLY, CDR2 FYNNEI. The V end was cut by 2 bases, the J end by 9 bases, with 16 bases between. The CDR3 has 14 residues. The CDR3 reads CASSELTLSGSYTF. The DNA for the CDR3 is TGTGCCAGCAGTGAATTGACTCTTTCAGGGAGCTACACCTTC.

The CDR3 protein is CSVEEQGANGYTF. Written as DNA, the CDR3 is TGCAGCGTTGAAGAACAGGGGGCTAATGGCTACACCTTC. This rearrangement joins TRBV29-1 to TRBJ1-2, with TRBD1 identical over 9 bases. The V segment lost 0 bases and the J segment 6 bases; nucleotides outside the gene matches: 2. This CDR3 is 13 amino acids long. CDR1 and CDR2 from the germline V gene are SQVTM and ANQGSEA. The whole variable domain, filled in from reference TRBV29-1 and TRBJ1-2, reads SAVISQKPSRDICQRGTSLTIQCQVDSQVTMMFWYRQQPGQSLTLIATANQGSEATYESGFVIDKFPISRPNLTFSTLTVSNMSPEDSSIYLCSVEEQGANGYTFGSGTRLTVV.

V is TRBV7-9 and J is TRBJ2-5, with unresolved D. The end of the DNA fits TRBJ2-7 better, so the J call may be wrong. Germline V gene data show CDR1 as SEHNR and CDR2 as FQNEAQ (reference sequence). This CDR3 is 13 amino acids long. In DNA, the CDR3 is TGTGCCAGCAGCTTAGGGTCTGTCGGCGAGCAGTACTTC. The encoded protein is CASSLGSVGEQYF.

The J gene is TRBJ1-5, the V gene TRBV5-4; D not resolved. The CDR3 contains 17 residues. V was cut by 1 base and J by 0 bases, with 14 bases left in between. CDR1 SGHNT and CDR2 YYREEE come from the germline V gene (reference sequence). CDR3 amino acids: CASSLYADRYSNQPQHF. The CDR3 DNA follows: TGTGCCAGCAGCTTGTATGCAGACCGTTATAGCAATCAGCCCCAGCATTTT.

The genes are TRBV9 and TRBJ2-1; the match to TRBD2 covers 9 bases. CDR3 length: 15 amino acids. The germline CDR1 and CDR2 sequences are SGDLS and YYNGEE. The trim removed 8 bases at V and 3 bases at J, leaving 9 bases unmatched. The DNA of the CDR3 is TGTGCCAGTTCCCTTTCTAGCGGGGTCTACAATGAGCAGTTCTTC. Translating gives CASSLSSGVYNEQFF. Complete variable domain (other parts from reference TRBV9 and TRBJ2-1): DSGVTQTPKHLITATGQRVTLRCSPRSGDLSVYWYQQSLDQGLQFLIQYYNGEERAKGNILERFSAQQFPDLHSELNLSSLELGDSALYFCASSLSSGVYNEQFFGPGTRLTVL.

In regard to this clone: The same CDR3 is also encoded by other DNA sequences in this sample. The J gene is TRBJ2-3, the V gene TRBV9; 7 positions match TRBD1. Trimming cost V 2 bases and J 3 bases; bases outside gene matches: 0. This CDR3 has 13 amino acids. Germline V gives CDR1 SGDLS, CDR2 YYNGEE. CDR3 residues: CASSVGQTDTQYF. The CDR3 DNA is TGTGCCAGCAGCGTGGGACAGACAGATACGCAGTATTTT.

The gene calls are TRBV2 and TRBJ2-1; the match to TRBD2 covers 12 bases. This CDR3 has 16 amino acids. The V segment lost 6 bases and the J segment 6 bases; nucleotides outside the gene matches: 9. From germline, CDR1 is SNHLY and CDR2 FYNNEI. CDR3 sequence reads: CASSEPLAGGPNEQFF. The CDR3 DNA sequence: TGTGCCAGCAGCGAACCGCTAGCGGGAGGGCCCAATGAGCAGTTCTTC.